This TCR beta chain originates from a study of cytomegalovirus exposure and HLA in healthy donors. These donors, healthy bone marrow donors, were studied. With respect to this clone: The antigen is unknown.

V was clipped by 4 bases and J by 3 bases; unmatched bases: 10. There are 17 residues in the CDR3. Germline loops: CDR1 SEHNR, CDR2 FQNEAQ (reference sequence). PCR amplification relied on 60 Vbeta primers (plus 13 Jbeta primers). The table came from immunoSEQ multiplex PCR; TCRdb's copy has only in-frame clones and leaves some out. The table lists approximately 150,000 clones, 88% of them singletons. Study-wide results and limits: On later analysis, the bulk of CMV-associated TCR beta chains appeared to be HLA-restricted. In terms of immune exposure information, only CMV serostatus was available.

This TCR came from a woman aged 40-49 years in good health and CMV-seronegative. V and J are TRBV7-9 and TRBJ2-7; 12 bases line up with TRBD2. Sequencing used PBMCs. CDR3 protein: CASSSSWTSGIGYEQYF. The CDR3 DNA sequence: TGTGCCAGCAGCTCGAGTTGGACTAGCGGGATTGGCTACGAGCAGTACTTC.